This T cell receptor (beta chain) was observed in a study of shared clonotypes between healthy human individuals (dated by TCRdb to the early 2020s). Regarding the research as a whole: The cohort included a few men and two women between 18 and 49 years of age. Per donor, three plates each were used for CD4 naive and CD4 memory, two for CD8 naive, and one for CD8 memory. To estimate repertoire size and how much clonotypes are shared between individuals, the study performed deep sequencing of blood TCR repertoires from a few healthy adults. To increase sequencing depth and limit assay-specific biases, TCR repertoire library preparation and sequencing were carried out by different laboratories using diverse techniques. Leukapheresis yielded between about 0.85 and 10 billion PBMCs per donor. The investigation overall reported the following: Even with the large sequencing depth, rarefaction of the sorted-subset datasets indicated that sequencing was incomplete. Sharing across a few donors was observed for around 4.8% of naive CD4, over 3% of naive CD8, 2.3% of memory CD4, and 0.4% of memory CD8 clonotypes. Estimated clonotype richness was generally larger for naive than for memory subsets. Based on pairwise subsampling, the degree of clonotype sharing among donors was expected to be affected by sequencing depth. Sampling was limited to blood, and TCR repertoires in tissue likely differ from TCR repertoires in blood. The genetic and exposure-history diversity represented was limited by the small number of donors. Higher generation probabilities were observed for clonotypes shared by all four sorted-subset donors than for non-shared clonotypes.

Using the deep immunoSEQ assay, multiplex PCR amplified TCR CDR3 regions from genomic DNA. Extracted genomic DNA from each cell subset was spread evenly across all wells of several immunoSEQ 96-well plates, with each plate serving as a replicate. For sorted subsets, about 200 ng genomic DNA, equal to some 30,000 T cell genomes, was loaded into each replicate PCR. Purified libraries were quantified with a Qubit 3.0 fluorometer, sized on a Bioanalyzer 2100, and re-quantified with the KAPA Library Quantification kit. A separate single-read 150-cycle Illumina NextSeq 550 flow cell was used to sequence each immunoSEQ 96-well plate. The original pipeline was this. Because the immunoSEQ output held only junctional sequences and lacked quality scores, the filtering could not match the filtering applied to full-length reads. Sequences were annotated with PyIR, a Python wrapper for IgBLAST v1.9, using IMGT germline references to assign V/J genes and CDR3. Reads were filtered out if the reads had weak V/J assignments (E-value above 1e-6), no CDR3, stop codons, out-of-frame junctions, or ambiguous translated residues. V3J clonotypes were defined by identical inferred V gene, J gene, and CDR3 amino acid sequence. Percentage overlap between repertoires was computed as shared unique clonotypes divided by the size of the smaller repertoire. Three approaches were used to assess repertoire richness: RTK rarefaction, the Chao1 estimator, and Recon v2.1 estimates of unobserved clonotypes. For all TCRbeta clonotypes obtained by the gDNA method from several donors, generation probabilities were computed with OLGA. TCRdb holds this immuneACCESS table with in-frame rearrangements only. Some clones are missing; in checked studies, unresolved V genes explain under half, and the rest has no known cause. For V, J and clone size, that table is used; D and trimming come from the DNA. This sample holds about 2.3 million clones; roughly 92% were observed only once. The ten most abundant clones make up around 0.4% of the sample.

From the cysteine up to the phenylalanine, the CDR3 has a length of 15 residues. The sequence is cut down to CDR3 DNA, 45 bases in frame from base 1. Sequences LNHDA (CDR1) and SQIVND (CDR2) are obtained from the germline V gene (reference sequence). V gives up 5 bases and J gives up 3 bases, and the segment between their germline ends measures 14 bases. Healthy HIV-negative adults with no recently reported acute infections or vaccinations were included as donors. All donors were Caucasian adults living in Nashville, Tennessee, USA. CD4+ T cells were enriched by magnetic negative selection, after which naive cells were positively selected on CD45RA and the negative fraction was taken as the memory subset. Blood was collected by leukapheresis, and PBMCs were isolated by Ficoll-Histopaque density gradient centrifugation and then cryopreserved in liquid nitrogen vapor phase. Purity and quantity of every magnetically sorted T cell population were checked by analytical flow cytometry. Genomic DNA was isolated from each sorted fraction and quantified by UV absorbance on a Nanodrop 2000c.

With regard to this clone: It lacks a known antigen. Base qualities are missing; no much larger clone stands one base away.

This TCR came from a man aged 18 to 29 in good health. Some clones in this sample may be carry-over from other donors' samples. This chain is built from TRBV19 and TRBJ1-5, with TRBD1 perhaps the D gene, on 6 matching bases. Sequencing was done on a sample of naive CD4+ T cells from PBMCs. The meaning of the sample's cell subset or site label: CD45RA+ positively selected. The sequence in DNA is TGTGCCAGTAGTCTCAAGGCAGGGGTCAATCAGCCCCAGCATTTT. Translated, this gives CASSLKAGVNQPQHF. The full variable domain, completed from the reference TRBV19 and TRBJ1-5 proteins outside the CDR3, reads DGGITQSPKYLFRKEGQNVTLSCEQNLNHDAMYWYRQDPGQGLRLIYYSQIVNDFQKGDIAEGYSVSREKKESFPLTVTSAQKNPTAFYLCASSLKAGVNQPQHFGDGTRLSIL.